The next 28 T cell receptor beta chains were all read from a single sample in a study of post-analysis software for immune sequencing data. Overall study results and limits: Controls showed lower frequencies than patients for a handful of TRBV segments, and TRBV5-6, TRBV5-1 and TRBV20-1 were among these.

The library was made from cDNA and included unique molecular identifiers. TCRdb re-analysed the PCR reads in MiXCR, keeping a single row per CDR3 protein. The data hold approximately 690,000 distinct CDR3 sequences, with approximately 59% observed a single time. These receptors lack a known antigen. The material sequenced was blood. All receptors come from a girl aged 2 to 10 with multiple sclerosis.

This chain joins TRBV10-3 and TRBJ2-5, with 11 bases that match TRBD2. The V segment lost 3 bases and the J segment 0 bases; nucleotides outside the gene matches: 3. The germline V gene encodes CDR1 ENHRY and CDR2 SYGVKD. CDR3 size: 16 residues. The CDR3 protein is CAISEPSGRNQETQYF. In DNA, the CDR3 is TGTGCCATCAGTGAACCTAGCGGGAGGAACCAAGAGACCCAGTACTTC.

The chain is built from TRBV10-3 and TRBJ2-3; the D is unclear. V dropped 6 bases and J dropped 2 bases, with 3 bases sitting between them. The CDR3 runs 11 residues. CDR1 and CDR2 from the germline V gene are ENHRY and SYGVKD. The CDR3 DNA reads TGTGCCATCAGGGTCACAGATACGCAGTATTTT. It yields the protein CAIRVTDTQYF.

The rearrangement joins TRBV29-1 to TRBJ2-2, with 16 bases that match TRBD2. V lost 6 bases, J lost 9 bases, and 10 bases stayed unmatched. The CDR3 consists of 16 residues. CDR1 is SQVTM, CDR2 ANQGSEA, per germline. For the CDR3, the DNA is TGCAGCGTCCTGCTCGGGACTAGCGGGGGGGGCCGGGAGCTGTTTTTT. Protein sequence: CSVLLGTSGGGRELFF.

The chain is built from TRBV20-1 and TRBJ1-1, with a tentative D call TRBD1 (6 bases). CDR1 and CDR2 (germline): DFQATT, SNEGSKA (reference sequence). The CDR3 is 12 amino acids. Deletions cut 6 bases from V and 10 bases from J, with 18 bases between. The CDR3, as DNA: TGCAGTGCAAGGAAAACAGGGATTATAGCTTTCTTT. Its translation is CSARKTGIIAFF.

The gene calls are TRBV6-5 and TRBJ1-1, with D hard to call. CDR1 is MNHEY, CDR2 SVGAGI, per germline. The CDR3 totals 14 residues. Trimming removed 5 bases from V and 3 bases from J, with 13 bases in between. CDR3 in amino acids: CASSRPSGDTEAFF. CDR3 DNA sequence: TGTGCCAGCAGTCGCCCCAGTGGGGACACTGAAGCTTTCTTT.

This chain connects TRBV6-5 to TRBJ2-5; a weak D match, TRBD2 (6 bases). The length of the CDR3 is 14 residues. V was shortened by 5 bases and J by 0 bases, with 10 bases between the two germline ends. Germline CDR1 and CDR2: MNHEY and SVGAGI. The CDR3 loop is CASSLALDQETQYF. DNA of the CDR3: TGTGCCAGCAGTCTAGCGCTCGACCAAGAGACCCAGTACTTC.

This clonotype appeared a few times. The V gene is TRBV6-2 or TRBV6-3, the J gene TRBJ2-1, with D unresolved. Trimming cost V 6 bases and J 4 bases, with 13 bases left between them. Germline CDR1 MNHEY, CDR2 SVGEGT. This CDR3 has 14 amino acids. The CDR3 is CASSATQLYNEQFF. CDR3 DNA: TGTGCCAGCAGCGCGACGCAACTTTACAATGAGCAGTTCTTC.

The genes are TRBV7-9 and TRBJ2-5; D might be TRBD2 (6 bases). The V end lost 1 base, the J end lost 0 bases, and 15 bases lay between the germline ends. This CDR3 is 17 amino acids long. Looked up from germline, CDR1 is SEHNR and CDR2 is FQNEAQ (reference sequence). DNA for the CDR3: TGTGCCAGCAGCTTAGGCCCGGGACTGATGTACCAAGAGACCCAGTACTTC. This encodes CASSLGPGLMYQETQYF. The full variable domain, in which reference TRBV7-9 and TRBJ2-5 provide the parts outside the CDR3, is DTGVSQNPRHKITKRGQNVTFRCDPISEHNRLYWYRQTLGQGPEFLTYFQNEAQLEKSRLLSDRFSAERPKGSFSTLEIQRTEQGDSAMYLCASSLGPGLMYQETQYFGPGTRLLVL.

The chain uses TRBV29-1 and TRBJ2-5, with D possibly matching TRBD1 (6 bases). The V gene's germline CDR1 is SQVTM and CDR2 ANQGSEA. CDR3 length: 12 amino acids. Trimming left V 6 bases short and J 9 bases short, with 17 bases between. Written as DNA, the CDR3 is TGCAGCGTCGATCAACAGGGCGAGGCCCAGTACTTC. Amino acid sequence: CSVDQQGEAQYF.

The V call is TRBV5-1, the J call TRBJ2-7; D is unclear. V was shortened by 0 bases and J by 2 bases, with 12 bases between the two germline ends. Germline assignment: CDR1 SGHRS and CDR2 YFSETQ. The CDR3 covers 15 residues. The CDR3 DNA reads TGCGCCAGCAGCTTGGACAGTTCCACAACCTACGAGCAGTACTTC. Translated: CASSLDSSTTYEQYF.

The chain combines TRBV6-1 with TRBJ1-2; 8 positions match TRBD1. V shed 2 bases and J 5 bases; nucleotides not matched to a gene: 4. Germline CDR1 is MNHNS and CDR2 is SASEGT. The CDR3 has 14 residues. The CDR3 bases are TGTGCCAGCAGTGAACCAGGGGGCGGGTATGGCTACACCTTC. This sequence encodes CASSEPGGGYGYTF.

The chain links TRBV6-5 to TRBJ2-3; D is uncertain. The V gene lost 3 bases and the J gene lost 0 bases, with 16 bases spanning the gap. Germline V gene data show CDR1 as MNHEY and CDR2 as SVGAGI. This CDR3 is 17 amino acids long. CDR3 nucleotides: TGTGCCAGCAGTTATGGGCTGGGCAGATCTAGCACAGATACGCAGTATTTT. Its protein is CASSYGLGRSSTDTQYF.

V gene TRBV6-5 combines with J gene TRBJ1-2; 7 nucleotides agree with TRBD1. The germline V gene encodes CDR1 MNHEY and CDR2 SVGAGI. V shed 6 bases and J 5 bases; nucleotides not matched to a gene: 6. CDR3 length: 13 residues. The CDR3 spells CASSHGTDYGYTF. CDR3 in DNA: TGTGCCAGCAGCCATGGGACAGATTATGGCTACACCTTC.

V usage is TRBV7-9 and J usage is TRBJ1-2, with D perhaps TRBD1 (5 bases). This CDR3 has 14 amino acids. Germline V gene lookup returns CDR1 SEHNR and CDR2 FQNEAQ (reference sequence). The V gene lost 5 bases and the J gene lost 8 bases, with 18 bases spanning the gap. The CDR3 coding sequence is TGTGCCAGCAGCCCAGCGGGACGTCGAAGAGGCTACACCTTC. This gives the protein CASSPAGRRRGYTF.

J is TRBJ2-7 and V is TRBV29-1; a weak D match, TRBD2 (7 bases). Looked up from germline, CDR1 is SQVTM and CDR2 is ANQGSEA. The CDR3 length is 13 residues. The chain's CDR3 is CSYGGTNTYEQYF. In nucleotides, the CDR3 is TGCAGTTACGGGGGGACAAATACCTACGAGCAGTACTTC.

This chain links TRBV2 with TRBJ2-5; no clear D. Trimming pared 4 bases from V and 2 bases from J, leaving 8 bases between. The CDR3 is 13 amino acids. Germline V gene data show CDR1 as SNHLY and CDR2 as FYNNEI. CDR3 DNA: TGTGCCAGCAGTGTACCAGGTCAAGAGACCCAGTACTTC. This codes for CASSVPGQETQYF.

The V and J genes are TRBV7-2 and TRBJ2-1; 7 positions match TRBD2. CDR3 size: 15 residues. Germline loops: CDR1 SGHTA, CDR2 FQGNSA. With V trimmed by 0 bases and J by 6 bases, 5 bases remained unmatched. This CDR3 is CASSLAGGRFNEQFF. The CDR3 bases are TGTGCCAGCAGCTTAGCCGGCGGGAGATTCAATGAGCAGTTCTTC.

The chain recombines TRBV20-1 with TRBJ2-5; 12 bases align to TRBD2. The CDR3 has 13 residues. V shed 2 bases and J 9 bases; nucleotides not matched to a gene: 4. CDR1 and CDR2 from the germline V gene are DFQATT and SNEGSKA (reference sequence). Here the CDR3 DNA reads TGCAGTGCTAGACTAGCGGGAGGGCCCCCCCAGTACTTC. This gives the protein CSARLAGGPPQYF.

This chain uses TRBV29-1 with TRBJ2-3; 13 nucleotides agree with TRBD2. The CDR3 contains 14 residues. CDR1 and CDR2 from the germline V gene are SQVTM and ANQGSEA. With 8 bases clipped from V and 5 bases from J, the junction kept 7 bases outside the gene matches. The CDR3 spells CSSELAGGKDTQYF. In nucleotides, the CDR3 is TGCAGCTCCGAACTAGCGGGGGGGAAAGATACGCAGTATTTT.

This clonotype has only a few counts. The gene calls are TRBV4-1 and TRBJ2-7; the D call may be TRBD1 or TRBD2 (5 bases each). CDR1 is MGHRA, CDR2 YSYEKL, per germline. Trimming took off 4 bases at V and 0 bases at J, with 16 bases between the two ends. This CDR3 spans 16 amino acids. The CDR3, as DNA: TGCGCCAGCAGCCCCCACCGGGGCGCCGACTCCTACGAGCAGTACTTC. This sequence encodes CASSPHRGADSYEQYF.

The chain uses TRBV5-1 and TRBJ2-1, with D perhaps given as TRBD1 or TRBD2 (5 bases each). CDR1 SGHRS and CDR2 YFSETQ come from the germline V gene. The CDR3 is made up of 15 amino acids. Trimming pared 2 bases from V and 5 bases from J, leaving 14 bases between. CDR3 region: CASSFMRGGHNEQFF. For the CDR3, the DNA is TGCGCCAGCAGCTTTATGAGGGGTGGCCACAATGAGCAGTTCTTC.

CDR3 in DNA: TGCAGTGCTAGTAGGGCAGGGGGGACAGAGACCCAGTACTTC. Translation: CSASRAGGTETQYF. The chain joins TRBV20-1 to TRBJ2-5, with D perhaps TRBD1 (7 bases). This CDR3 has 14 residues. The V and J ends lost 3 bases and 4 bases respectively, with 15 bases between them. The V gene's germline CDR1 is DFQATT and CDR2 SNEGSKA (reference sequence).

This chain joins TRBV7-2 and TRBJ1-2; D is possibly TRBD1 (5 bases). The CDR3 is 15 residues long. In germline, CDR1 is SGHTA, CDR2 FQGNSA. The V and J ends lost 0 bases and 6 bases respectively, with 14 bases between them. CDR3 sequence: CASSLAPTVADGYTF. DNA of the CDR3: TGTGCCAGCAGCTTAGCTCCGACAGTAGCGGATGGCTACACCTTC.

V is TRBV21-1 and J is TRBJ2-1. TRBV21-1 is assigned pseudogene status. CDR3 length equals 8 residues. The CDR3 bases are TGTGCCAGCCTAGAGCAGTTCTTC. This translates into CASLEQFF.

V usage is TRBV5-1 and J usage is TRBJ2-5, with 8 nucleotides matching TRBD1. V was pared by 4 bases and J by 4 bases, with 6 bases of the junction left unmatched. CDR1 SGHRS and CDR2 YFSETQ come from the germline V gene. The length of the CDR3 is 14 residues. The CDR3 region has the DNA TGCGCCAGCAGCATAGGACAGGGAGGAGAGACCCAGTACTTC. Its protein is CASSIGQGGETQYF.

The rearrangement uses TRBV5-6 and TRBJ2-7; 11 nucleotides match TRBD2. Germline V gene lookup returns CDR1 SGHDT and CDR2 YYEEEE. The CDR3 covers 15 residues. V lost 3 bases, J lost 4 bases, and 6 bases stayed unmatched. The DNA for the CDR3 is TGTGCCAGCAGCTACGTCGGACTAGCGGGTTACGAGCAGTACTTC. Encoded protein: CASSYVGLAGYEQYF.

This clonotype occurred a few times. This chain uses TRBV6-6 with TRBJ2-1; TRBD2 matches at 8 bases. The J segment lost 10 bases and the V segment lost 2 bases, leaving 4 bases of the junction unmatched. The CDR3 is made up of 13 amino acids. The germline V gene has CDR1 MNHNY and CDR2 SVGAGI (reference sequence). Here the CDR3 reads CASSYTAGAEQFF. The CDR3 coding sequence is TGTGCCAGCAGTTACACAGCGGGAGCCGAGCAGTTCTTC.

V usage is TRBV7-9 and J usage is TRBJ1-2, with 8 bases lining up with TRBD1. This CDR3 contains 14 residues. Germline trimming cut 1 base from V and 8 bases from J; bases unmatched to any gene: 6. Germline CDR1 and CDR2: SEHNR and FQNEAQ (reference sequence). CDR3 protein: CASSLEGQARGYTF. The CDR3 DNA reads as TGTGCCAGCAGCTTAGAGGGACAGGCCCGGGGCTACACCTTC.